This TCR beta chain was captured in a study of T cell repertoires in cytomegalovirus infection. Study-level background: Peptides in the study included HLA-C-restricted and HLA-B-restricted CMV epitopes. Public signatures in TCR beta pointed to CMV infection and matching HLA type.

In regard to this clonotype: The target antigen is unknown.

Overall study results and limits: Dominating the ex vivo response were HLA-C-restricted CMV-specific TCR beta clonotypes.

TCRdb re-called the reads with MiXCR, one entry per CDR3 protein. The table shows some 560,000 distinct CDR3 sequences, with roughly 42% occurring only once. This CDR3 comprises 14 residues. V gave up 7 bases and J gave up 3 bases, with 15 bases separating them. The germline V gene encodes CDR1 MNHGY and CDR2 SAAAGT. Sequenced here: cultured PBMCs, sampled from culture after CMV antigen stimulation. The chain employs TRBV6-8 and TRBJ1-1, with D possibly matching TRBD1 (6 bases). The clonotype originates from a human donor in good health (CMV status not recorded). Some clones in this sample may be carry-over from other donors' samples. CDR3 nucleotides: TGTGCCAGCACCGAAACAGGGCGAGACACTGAAGCTTTCTTT. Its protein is CASTETGRDTEAFF.